This TCR beta chain originates from a study of blood T cells in healthy people across ages. Study-level background: Capturing about one barcoded beta molecule per two T cells was achieved by template switching.

For the second PCR, which ran for roughly 6 to 11 cycles, a sample-barcoded 5' primer and a J-beta primer mix were used. TCRdb re-analysed the 5' RACE reads in MiXCR, keeping a single row per CDR3 protein. The sample carries 1.5 million to 2 million distinct CDR3 sequences, 28% recorded once. As for this clonotype: Its antigen is not identified.

Sample donors were healthy Caucasian individuals that came from Russia, aged roughly 6 to 95. Germline V gene sequence: CDR1 MNHNY, CDR2 SVGAGI (reference sequence). Unmatched junction bases numbered 5, after V lost 1 base and J lost 0 bases. The CDR3 runs 17 residues. General observations from the study: Researchers said unsorted PBMCs prevented a conclusive naive versus antigen-experienced comparison.

Sequencing input: blood. This chain links TRBV6-6 with TRBJ1-5; TRBD1 matches 8 bases. The sequence derives from a young woman in good health. CDR3 coding DNA: TGTGCCAGCAGTTACTATAACAGGGGGTATAGCAATCAGCCCCAGCATTTT. It specifies CASSYYNRGYSNQPQHF.